These 14 T cell receptor beta chains originate from one sample sequenced in a study of cytomegalovirus exposure and HLA in healthy donors. Primers for the PCR totalled 60 Vbeta and 13 Jbeta. The assay was immunoSEQ multiplex PCR, and TCRdb's table has in-frame clones only and misses some. This table holds some 200,000 clones, roughly four fifths found once. The sample was PBMCs. The receptors were gathered from a girl between 10 and 17 years old in good health and CMV-seronegative.

V and J are TRBV6-6 and TRBJ1-6; no clear D. Germline assignment: CDR1 MNHNY and CDR2 SVGAGI (reference sequence). The CDR3 sequence is 15 residues long. V was trimmed by 6 bases and J by 0 bases, leaving 9 bases between them. CDR3 nucleotides: TGTGCCAGCAGCGAGAGTATCTCCTATAATTCACCCCTCCACTTT. Encoded protein: CASSESISYNSPLHF.

V usage is TRBV28 and J usage is TRBJ1-1, with 9 bases that match TRBD1. This CDR3 contains 15 residues. CDR1 MDHEN and CDR2 SYDVKM come from the germline V gene. V shed 7 bases and J 2 bases; nucleotides not matched to a gene: 8. CDR3 nucleotides: TGTGCCAGCAAAAAAACAGGGGGCCAAAACACTGAAGCTTTCTTT. Encoded protein: CASKKTGGQNTEAFF. Full variable domain (outside the CDR3, taken from reference TRBV28 and TRBJ1-1): DVKVTQSSRYLVKRTGEKVFLECVQDMDHENMFWYRQDPGLGLRLIYFSYDVKMKEKGDIPEGYSVSREKKERFSLILESASTNQTSMYLCASKKTGGQNTEAFFGQGTRLTVV.

The V and J genes are TRBV11-2 and TRBJ2-1; the match to TRBD1 covers 11 bases. Per germline, CDR1 SGHAT and CDR2 FQNNGV. The V segment lost 5 bases and the J segment 6 bases; nucleotides outside the gene matches: 9. The CDR3 has 16 amino acids. CDR3 in amino acids: CASSLMGTGGGNEQFF. DNA for the CDR3: TGTGCCAGCAGCCTAATGGGGACAGGGGGTGGCAATGAGCAGTTCTTC.

The genes are TRBV5-4 and TRBJ2-7; 9 bases match TRBD2. This CDR3 is built from 17 residues. The germline V gene has CDR1 SGHNT and CDR2 YYREEE (reference sequence). Unmatched junction bases numbered 13, after V lost 4 bases and J lost 2 bases. The CDR3 sequence is CASSPSPGREGTYEQYF. In nucleotides, the CDR3 is TGTGCCAGCAGCCCGTCCCCGGGGCGGGAGGGGACCTACGAGCAGTACTTC. Full variable domain (remainder filled in from reference TRBV5-4 and TRBJ2-7): ETGVTQSPTHLIKTRGQQVTLRCSSQSGHNTVSWYQQALGQGPQFIFQYYREEENGRGNFPPRFSGLQFPNYSSELNVNALELDDSALYLCASSPSPGREGTYEQYFGPGTRLTVT.

The V gene is TRBV30, the J gene TRBJ1-1; 7 nucleotides align to TRBD1. With V trimmed by 5 bases and J by 5 bases, 11 bases remained unmatched. Germline-derived CDR1 and CDR2 are GTSNPN and SVGIG (reference sequence). The CDR3 has 14 residues. This CDR3 is CAWARGTVETEAFF. The CDR3 DNA sequence: TGTGCCTGGGCCCGGGGGACAGTCGAAACTGAAGCTTTCTTT.

The chain combines TRBV6-1 with TRBJ2-7; possibly TRBD1 for D (6 bases). This CDR3 spans 17 amino acids. Germline CDR1 MNHNS, CDR2 SASEGT. The V end lost 2 bases, the J end lost 2 bases, and 19 bases lay between the germline ends. As DNA, the CDR3 is TGTGCCAGCAGTGAACCCCTCCGGTACAGGGCAACCTACGAGCAGTACTTC. Its translation is CASSEPLRYRATYEQYF.

V is TRBV2 and J is TRBJ2-2, with D unclear. Germline V gives CDR1 SNHLY, CDR2 FYNNEI. With 9 bases removed from V and 5 bases from J, the gap between germline ends came to 13 bases. This CDR3 is built from 13 residues. CDR3 in DNA: TGTGCCAGATCGACACCTCCAACCGGGGAGCTGTTTTTT. Its protein product is CARSTPPTGELFF.

The V and J genes are TRBV12-1 and TRBJ2-7; the table's D call, TRBD1, was not checked against the DNA. TRBV12-1 is a pseudogene locus. This CDR3 has 16 amino acids. The CDR3 nucleotides are TGTGCCAGCAGCTTGTTTGTGCGGGACAGAATCTACGAGCAGTACTTC. Translating gives CASSLFVRDRIYEQYF.

This rearrangement joins TRBV9 to TRBJ2-3; the D is unclear. Trimming pared 4 bases from V and 1 base from J, leaving 10 bases between. This CDR3 is 14 amino acids long. Germline V gene lookup returns CDR1 SGDLS and CDR2 YYNGEE. The CDR3 DNA reads TGTGCCAGCAGCTCCGTGGCGGGCACAGATACGCAGTATTTT. Translated: CASSSVAGTDTQYF.

The rearrangement links TRBV4-2 to TRBJ1-2; D may be TRBD1 (5 bases). The CDR3 contains 15 residues. Per germline, CDR1 LGHNA and CDR2 YNFKEQ. Trimming shortened V by 0 bases and J by 1 base, and 9 bases separated the two germline ends. The CDR3 region is CASSQDDRSNYGYTF. As DNA, the CDR3 is TGTGCCAGCAGCCAAGATGACAGAAGTAACTATGGCTACACCTTC.

This rearrangement joins TRBV9 to TRBJ2-1, with D uncertain. V was cut by 0 bases and J by 8 bases, with 15 bases left in between. This CDR3 has 15 amino acids. Germline V gives CDR1 SGDLS, CDR2 YYNGEE. CDR3: CASSVGALPADEQFF. Written as DNA, the CDR3 is TGTGCCAGCAGCGTAGGAGCTCTCCCGGCGGATGAGCAGTTCTTC. Based on the CDR3 plus reference TRBV9 and TRBJ2-1, the full variable domain is DSGVTQTPKHLITATGQRVTLRCSPRSGDLSVYWYQQSLDQGLQFLIQYYNGEERAKGNILERFSAQQFPDLHSELNLSSLELGDSALYFCASSVGALPADEQFFGPGTRLTVL.

The chain combines TRBV6-5 with TRBJ1-2, with a tentative D call TRBD1 (6 bases). The CDR3 loop spans 15 amino acids. The germline V gene has CDR1 MNHEY and CDR2 SVGAGI. Trimming pared 11 bases from V and 4 bases from J, leaving 23 bases between. The CDR3 DNA follows: TGTGCCCGGGGGGCAGGGTCCCTCCGGAGCTATGGCTACACCTTC. It specifies CARGAGSLRSYGYTF.

The V call is TRBV2, the J call TRBJ1-5; no firm D call. The CDR3 consists of 14 residues. Trimming removed 2 bases at V and 4 bases at J, with 9 bases between. Per germline, CDR1 SNHLY and CDR2 FYNNEI. The DNA of the CDR3 is TGTGCCAGCAGTGAACTGCAGTATAATCAGCCCCAGCATTTT. This translates into CASSELQYNQPQHF.

V gene TRBV4-1 combines with J gene TRBJ2-2; D is perhaps TRBD2 (6 bases). CDR1 MGHRA and CDR2 YSYEKL come from the germline V gene. The germline V and J ends were trimmed by 2 bases and 7 bases, with 17 bases remaining between them. This CDR3 has 16 amino acids. The CDR3 here is CASSQTVSSGVGELFF. Written as DNA, the CDR3 is TGCGCCAGCAGCCAAACGGTCTCCTCGGGGGTCGGGGAGCTGTTTTTT.